This entry lists 18 T cell receptor beta chains sequenced from one sample in a study of cytomegalovirus exposure and HLA in healthy donors. Some clones are missing from TCRdb's copy, which holds only in-frame ones; the method was immunoSEQ multiplex PCR. Of around 150,000 clones listed, roughly 91% are singletons. The sample comprised PBMCs. Every receptor here comes from a man between 18 and 35 years old in good health and CMV-seronegative.

This clone occurred many times. The gene calls are TRBV4-1 and TRBJ1-2, with 8 bases aligning to TRBD1. Trimming took 0 bases from V and 7 from J; bases not matched to a gene: 4. Germline-derived CDR1 and CDR2 are MGHRA and YSYEKL. CDR3 length: 14 residues. The CDR3 bases are TGCGCCAGCAGCCAAGAAACAGGGGGGTCTGGCTACACCTTC. Its protein is CASSQETGGSGYTF.

This clone came up once. The chain carries TRBV4-3 and TRBJ2-2, with D maybe TRBD1 (7 bases). Trimming removed 0 bases at V and 9 bases at J, with 20 bases between. This CDR3 contains 17 residues. Germline CDR1 is LGHNA and CDR2 is YSLEER. The CDR3 DNA reads TGCGCCAGCAGCCAAGATCATGCAGGGGGGCTAGGCAGGGAGCTGTTTTTT. Residues: CASSQDHAGGLGRELFF.

V usage is TRBV7-2 and J usage is TRBJ1-2; 7 nucleotides align to TRBD1. Germline V lookup: CDR1 SGHTA, CDR2 FQGNSA. V was pared by 1 base and J by 0 bases, with 8 bases of the junction left unmatched. This CDR3 region has 17 residues. The CDR3 spells CASSLERDRAANYGYTF. The CDR3 nucleotides are TGTGCCAGCAGCTTAGAACGGGACAGAGCCGCTAACTATGGCTACACCTTC.

The V gene is TRBV6-5, the J gene TRBJ1-5, with D unclear. CDR1 MNHEY and CDR2 SVGAGI come from the germline V gene. The CDR3 length is 13 residues. Trimming left V 8 bases short and J 7 bases short, with 15 bases between. This chain's CDR3 is CASVLAGGQPQHF. CDR3 nucleotide sequence: TGTGCCAGCGTCTTGGCGGGTGGACAGCCCCAGCATTTT.

V is TRBV6-5 and J is TRBJ1-1; D uncertain. This CDR3 has 14 amino acids. Germline V CDR1 and CDR2: MNHEY, SVGAGI. Deletions cut 2 bases from V and 0 bases from J, with 7 bases between. This CDR3 is CASSYRTLNTEAFF. The CDR3 nucleotides are TGTGCCAGCAGTTACCGAACACTGAACACTGAAGCTTTCTTT.

The V call is TRBV29-1, the J call TRBJ2-1, with D possibly matching TRBD2 (5 bases). V dropped 3 bases and J dropped 5 bases, with 14 bases sitting between them. Germline V lookup: CDR1 SQVTM, CDR2 ANQGSEA. CDR3 length: 14 residues. The CDR3 reads CSVDEGVYNNEQFF. The CDR3 nucleotides read TGCAGCGTTGACGAGGGAGTCTATAACAATGAGCAGTTCTTC.

Here the CDR3 DNA reads TGTGCCAGCATAGCTTCAACGGGGATCTCAGATACGCAGTATTTT. Protein: CASIASTGISDTQYF. V and J are TRBV2 and TRBJ2-3, with D tentatively TRBD2 (5 bases). The germline V and J ends were trimmed by 7 bases and 4 bases, with 18 bases remaining between them. Germline V lookup: CDR1 SNHLY, CDR2 FYNNEI. The length of the CDR3 is 15 residues.

The chain carries TRBV28 and TRBJ2-1; D is perhaps TRBD1 (5 bases). Deletions cut 2 bases from V and 2 bases from J, with 10 bases between. CDR1 and CDR2 (germline): MDHEN, SYDVKM. This CDR3 is built from 15 residues. The CDR3 loop reads CASSLRGHPYNEQFF. The CDR3 nucleotides read TGTGCCAGCAGTTTAAGGGGTCACCCCTACAATGAGCAGTTCTTC.

The V call is TRBV7-2, the J call TRBJ2-5; D is undetermined. The CDR3 runs 12 residues. Trimming took 3 bases from V and 4 from J, leaving 6 bases between them. From germline, CDR1 is SGHTA and CDR2 FQGNSA. This CDR3 reads CASSFTRETQYF. The CDR3 nucleotides read TGTGCCAGCAGCTTTACACGAGAGACCCAGTACTTC.

The genes are TRBV5-4 and TRBJ2-3, with a possible D match to TRBD2 (5 bases). V was clipped by 2 bases and J by 5 bases, with 9 bases between them. The germline gives CDR1 SGHNT, CDR2 YYREEE (reference sequence). The CDR3 covers 13 residues. Written as DNA, the CDR3 is TGTGCCAGCAGCTTCACCGGACTAGATACGCAGTATTTT. Protein sequence: CASSFTGLDTQYF.

This clone has a single count. The J gene is TRBJ2-2, the V gene TRBV6-5; 11 bases agree with TRBD1. Per germline, CDR1 MNHEY and CDR2 SVGAGI. V gave up 6 bases and J gave up 4 bases; unmatched junction bases: 4. The CDR3 extends over 15 amino acids. DNA of the CDR3: TGTGCCAGCAGGTGGGACAGGGGGACCACCGGGGAGCTGTTTTTT. Its translation: CASRWDRGTTGELFF.

The gene calls are TRBV2 and TRBJ1-4; a possible D gene is TRBD1 (6 bases). Germline V gene sequence: CDR1 SNHLY, CDR2 FYNNEI. This CDR3 has 15 amino acids. The germline V and J ends were trimmed by 6 bases and 3 bases, with 14 bases remaining between them. The CDR3 spells CASSVQGSSNEKLFF. In DNA form, the CDR3 reads TGTGCCAGCAGCGTACAGGGAAGCTCTAATGAAAAACTGTTTTTT.

The J gene is TRBJ2-7, the V gene TRBV5-1; D is unclear. The CDR3 contains 12 residues. Between the trimmed V and J ends, which lost 3 bases and 5 bases, there was a span of 9 bases. CDR1 SGHRS and CDR2 YFSETQ come from the germline V gene. The CDR3 DNA sequence: TGCGCCAGCAGCTACAATCAAGACGAGCAGTACTTC. Its translation is CASSYNQDEQYF.

This chain connects TRBV10-3 to TRBJ2-7; TRBD1 matches 8 bases. Germline trimming cut 8 bases from V and 2 bases from J; bases unmatched to any gene: 2. CDR1 is ENHRY and CDR2 is SYGVKD in the germline V gene. This CDR3 is 12 amino acids long. CDR3 DNA sequence: TGTGCCATCGGACAGGGACCCTACGAGCAGTACTTC. Translated, it gives CAIGQGPYEQYF.

This chain connects TRBV6-5 to TRBJ2-7; 9 bases fit TRBD2. The trim removed 3 bases at V and 3 bases at J, leaving 6 bases unmatched. The CDR3 spans 15 residues. Germline values: CDR1 MNHEY, CDR2 SVGAGI. As DNA, the CDR3 is TGTGCCAGCAGTTATTCGGGGCGGGAGGGCTACGAGCAGTACTTC. Residues: CASSYSGREGYEQYF.

This clone was counted a few times. The V call is TRBV28, the J call TRBJ2-7; no firm D call. The germline V and J ends were trimmed by 3 bases and 2 bases, with 11 bases remaining between them. The CDR3 is made up of 14 amino acids. In germline, CDR1 is MDHEN, CDR2 SYDVKM. The DNA of the CDR3 is TGTGCCAGCAGTTTGCAGGTTCTCACCTACGAGCAGTACTTC. The encoded protein is CASSLQVLTYEQYF.

This chain links TRBV5-1 with TRBJ2-5, with TRBD2 identical over 8 bases. The ends lost 6 bases at V and 2 bases at J; junction bases unmatched: 3. Germline V gives CDR1 SGHRS, CDR2 YFSETQ. CDR3 length: 13 amino acids. CDR3 bases: TGCGCCAGCACCGCGGGGGGACAAGAGACCCAGTACTTC. The encoded protein is CASTAGGQETQYF.

The chain carries TRBV5-4 and TRBJ1-1; D perhaps matches TRBD1 (5 bases). The ends were cut back, 0 bases at V and 1 base at J, with 10 bases in the middle. Per germline, CDR1 SGHNT and CDR2 YYREEE (reference sequence). This CDR3 contains 15 residues. In nucleotides, the CDR3 is TGTGCCAGCAGCTTGGAAAGGGGATGGAACACTGAAGCTTTCTTT. Translated: CASSLERGWNTEAFF.